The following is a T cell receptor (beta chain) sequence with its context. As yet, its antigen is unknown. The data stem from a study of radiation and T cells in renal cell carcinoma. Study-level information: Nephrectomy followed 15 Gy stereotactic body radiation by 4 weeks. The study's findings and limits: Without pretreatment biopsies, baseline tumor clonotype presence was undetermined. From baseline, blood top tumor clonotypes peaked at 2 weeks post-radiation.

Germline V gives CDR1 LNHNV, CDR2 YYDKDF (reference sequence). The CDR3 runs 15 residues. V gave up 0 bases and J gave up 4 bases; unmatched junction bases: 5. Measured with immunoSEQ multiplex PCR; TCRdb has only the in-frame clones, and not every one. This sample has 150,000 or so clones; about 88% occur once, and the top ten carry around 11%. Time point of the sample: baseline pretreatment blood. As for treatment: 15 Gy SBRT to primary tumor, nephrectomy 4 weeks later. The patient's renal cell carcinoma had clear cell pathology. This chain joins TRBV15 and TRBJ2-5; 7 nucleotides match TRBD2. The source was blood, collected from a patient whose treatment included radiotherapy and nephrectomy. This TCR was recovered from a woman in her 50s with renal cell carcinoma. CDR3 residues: CATSRDRGESETQYF. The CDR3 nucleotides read TGTGCCACCAGCAGAGATCGGGGGGAATCAGAGACCCAGTACTTC.